A single sample gave rise to the 24 T cell receptor beta chains below, sequenced in a study of blood T cell repertoires in COVID-19. The data were produced by immunoSEQ multiplex PCR, yet TCRdb's version contains in-frame clones alone and is incomplete. The sample comprises 200,000 to 250,000 clones, over 80% of which are singletons, and around 5.4% rests with the top ten. Input material: peripheral blood. The receptors derive from a human donor in a cohort sampled during active COVID-19.

The chain uses TRBV28 and TRBJ2-7; D is unresolved. Trimming stripped 3 bases from V and 5 bases from J, with 11 bases between. Germline CDR1 is MDHEN and CDR2 is SYDVKM. The CDR3 spans 13 residues. The CDR3 region is CASSFWAQHEQYF. The CDR3 coding sequence is TGTGCCAGCAGTTTTTGGGCCCAGCACGAGCAGTACTTC.

CDR3 nucleotides: TGTGCCAGCAGCCGGACAGTCAACACCGGGGAGCTGTTTTTT. This translates into CASSRTVNTGELFF. The chain is built from TRBV3-1 (or the pseudogene TRBV3-2) and TRBJ2-2; maybe TRBD1 (6 bases). Germline V lookup: CDR1 LGHDT, CDR2 YNNKEL (reference sequence). CDR3 length equals 14 residues. V was clipped by 4 bases and J by 2 bases, with 8 bases between them.

The rearrangement joins TRBV28 to TRBJ1-2, with 8 bases identical to TRBD1. This CDR3 spans 14 amino acids. V trimming: 2 bases; J trimming: 8 bases; junction bases outside the gene matches: 7. The V gene's germline CDR1 is MDHEN and CDR2 SYDVKM. As DNA, the CDR3 is TGTGCCAGCAGTTTAATTGCAGGGGGCTCCGGCTACACCTTC. Translated: CASSLIAGGSGYTF.

The chain uses TRBV4-3 and TRBJ1-6; no reliable D call. Per the germline V gene, CDR1 is LGHNA and CDR2 is YSLEER. Trimming stripped 0 bases from V and 0 bases from J, with 6 bases between. The length of the CDR3 is 16 residues. The CDR3 nucleotides read TGCGCCAGCAGCCAAGAGCTGAGCTCCTATAATTCACCCCTCCACTTT. Translation gives CASSQELSSYNSPLHF.

The chain employs TRBV6-2 or TRBV6-3 and TRBJ1-1; 7 bases line up with TRBD1. Germline values: CDR1 MNHEY, CDR2 SVGEGT. The trim removed 5 bases at V and 4 bases at J, leaving 4 bases unmatched. The CDR3 covers 13 residues. This chain's CDR3 is CASSDNRGTEAFF. The DNA of the CDR3 is TGTGCCAGCAGTGACAACAGGGGCACTGAAGCTTTCTTT.

A single count supports this clone. V usage is TRBV19 and J usage is TRBJ1-1; a weak D match, TRBD1 (6 bases). V lost 2 bases to trimming and J lost 0 bases, with 10 bases between them. The CDR3 is 15 residues long. The germline V gene has CDR1 LNHDA and CDR2 SQIVND (reference sequence). The CDR3 region has the DNA TGTGCCAGTAGTATACAGGGGTCCATGAACACTGAAGCTTTCTTT. Translation: CASSIQGSMNTEAFF.

The V call is TRBV5-6, the J call TRBJ2-7, with 7 bases lining up with TRBD1. Germline CDR1 and CDR2: SGHDT and YYEEEE. The CDR3 runs to 16 residues. The J segment lost 0 bases and the V segment lost 3 bases, leaving 9 bases of the junction unmatched. CDR3 DNA sequence: TGTGCCAGCAGCTGGGGACAGTTCATATCCTCCTACGAGCAGTACTTC. Its translation is CASSWGQFISSYEQYF. Full variable domain (remainder filled in from reference TRBV5-6 and TRBJ2-7): DAGVTQSPTHLIKTRGQQVTLRCSPKSGHDTVSWYQQALGQGPQFIFQYYEEEERQRGNFPDRFSGHQFPNYSSELNVNALLLGDSALYLCASSWGQFISSYEQYFGPGTRLTVT.

This chain uses TRBV27 with TRBJ2-1; the match to TRBD2 covers 8 bases. Unmatched junction bases numbered 8, after V lost 4 bases and J lost 3 bases. Germline CDR1 is MNHEY and CDR2 is SMNVEV (reference sequence). The CDR3 runs to 16 residues. DNA for the CDR3: TGTGCCAGCAGTTCCCCCGGGACTAGGATCTACAATGAGCAGTTCTTC. Translation: CASSSPGTRIYNEQFF.

The chain has TRBV13 and TRBJ2-3; 9 bases align to TRBD2. Per the germline V gene, CDR1 is PRHDT and CDR2 is FYEKMQ (reference sequence). The CDR3 runs 15 residues. V dropped 5 bases and J dropped 1; count of bases not matched to a gene: 4. The CDR3 region has the DNA TGTGCCAGCAGCCCCGGACTAGCGCGCACAGATACGCAGTATTTT. This translates into CASSPGLARTDTQYF.

In this sample, this clone turned up once. The chain couples TRBV5-4 to TRBJ2-3, with D hard to call. The V gene's germline CDR1 is SGHNT and CDR2 YYREEE (reference sequence). The V and J ends lost 0 bases and 7 bases respectively, with 18 bases between them. This CDR3 contains 16 residues. CDR3 residues: CASSLESSPVRNTQYF. Here the CDR3 DNA reads TGTGCCAGCAGCTTGGAAAGTAGCCCCGTACGAAATACGCAGTATTTT.

This chain connects TRBV10-3 to TRBJ2-7; 7 nucleotides line up with TRBD2. Losses at the gene ends were 6 bases for V and 5 bases for J; bases not matched to a gene: 13. Germline V gene lookup returns CDR1 ENHRY and CDR2 SYGVKD. The CDR3 consists of 15 residues. This chain's CDR3 is CAISLTGTKTNEQYF. DNA for the CDR3: TGTGCCATCAGCCTAACCGGGACTAAAACGAACGAGCAGTACTTC.

This rearrangement joins TRBV10-3 to TRBJ1-4, with TRBD1 identical over 10 bases. Trimming at V came to 5 bases and at J to 11 bases, leaving 5 bases not matched to a gene. CDR3 length: 13 residues. CDR1 is ENHRY and CDR2 is SYGVKD in the germline V gene. For the CDR3, the DNA is TGTGCCATCAGTCCGGGACAGGGGTGGAAACTGTTTTTT. This encodes CAISPGQGWKLFF.

The chain is built from TRBV7-6 and TRBJ2-7, with 7 nucleotides matching TRBD1. CDR1 SGHVS and CDR2 FNYEAQ come from the germline V gene. This CDR3 region has 15 residues. V gave up 5 bases and J gave up 6 bases; unmatched junction bases: 13. In DNA form, the CDR3 reads TGTGCCAGCAGCAGCCCACGGGACAGATCCGGCGAGCAGTACTTC. This codes for CASSSPRDRSGEQYF. Full variable domain (remainder filled in from reference TRBV7-6 and TRBJ2-7): GAGVSQSPRYKVTKRGQDVALRCDPISGHVSLYWYRQALGQGPEFLTYFNYEAQQDKSGLPNDRFSAERPEGSISTLTIQRTEQRDSAMYRCASSSPRDRSGEQYFGPGTRLTVT.

V gene TRBV5-8 combines with J gene TRBJ1-1; 8 bases are a match to TRBD1. CDR3 length: 15 amino acids. Trimming cost V 3 bases and J 1 base; bases outside gene matches: 5. Germline V gene lookup returns CDR1 SGHTS and CDR2 YDEGEE. CDR3 loop: CASSWGTGRNTEAFF. In DNA form, the CDR3 reads TGTGCCAGCAGCTGGGGGACAGGAAGGAACACTGAAGCTTTCTTT.

The chain joins TRBV6-2 or TRBV6-3 to TRBJ2-7, with 12 bases fitting TRBD1. Germline V gene sequence: CDR1 MNHEY, CDR2 SVGEGT. The CDR3 spans 16 residues. The J segment lost 6 bases and the V segment lost 4 bases, leaving 10 bases of the junction unmatched. For the CDR3, the DNA is TGTGCCAGCAGTTCCGGACCGGGACAGGGGGCTGGCGAGCAGTACTTC. It specifies CASSSGPGQGAGEQYF.

This clone appeared once. The chain uses TRBV7-2 and TRBJ2-1; 9 bases align to TRBD1. The length of the CDR3 is 15 residues. Germline trimming cut 6 bases from V and 4 bases from J; bases unmatched to any gene: 7. Germline CDR1 and CDR2: SGHTA and FQGNSA. The CDR3 spells CASRIQGAGYNEQFF. The CDR3 nucleotides are TGTGCCAGCAGGATACAGGGGGCGGGTTACAATGAGCAGTTCTTC.

This clone was seen more than once but under ten times. CDR3 coding DNA: TGCAGTGCCAAAAGGGGGACTGAAGCTTTCTTT. This codes for CSAKRGTEAFF. This chain joins TRBV20-1 and TRBJ1-1; tentatively, D is TRBD1 (6 bases). Germline V gives CDR1 DFQATT, CDR2 SNEGSKA (reference sequence). Trimming removed 6 bases from V and 5 bases from J, with 10 bases in between. This CDR3 is built from 11 residues.

J is TRBJ1-1 and V is TRBV29-1, with D perhaps matching TRBD1 (6 bases). From germline, CDR1 is SQVTM and CDR2 ANQGSEA. The ends were cut back, 8 bases at V and 9 bases at J, with 19 bases in the middle. The CDR3 is 12 amino acids. The chain's CDR3 is CSIGQGSLKAFF. CDR3 DNA: TGCAGCATAGGCCAGGGGAGCCTTAAAGCTTTCTTT.

This clone occurred a few times. This sequence joins TRBV4-2 and TRBJ2-7, with 7 bases identical to TRBD2. The CDR3 is made up of 12 amino acids. Trimming at V came to 4 bases and at J to 5 bases, leaving 2 bases not matched to a gene. Germline lookup yields CDR1 LGHNA and CDR2 YNFKEQ. The CDR3: CASSRREDEQYF. CDR3 nucleotides: TGTGCCAGCAGCCGACGGGAGGACGAGCAGTACTTC.

This chain connects TRBV7-3 to TRBJ2-3; TRBD2 agrees at 9 bases. Trimming removed 2 bases from V and 2 bases from J; junction bases left unmatched: 2. The CDR3 extends over 15 amino acids. CDR1 and CDR2 (germline): SGHTA, FQGTGA. The CDR3 here is CASSLVAGVTDTQYF. CDR3 DNA sequence: TGTGCCAGCAGCTTAGTAGCGGGAGTCACAGATACGCAGTATTTT. Using reference TRBV7-3 and TRBJ2-3 for the parts outside the CDR3, the full variable domain is GAGVSQTPSNKVTEKGKYVELRCDPISGHTALYWYRQSLGQGPEFLIYFQGTGAADDSGLPNDRFFAVRPEGSVSTLKIQRTERGDSAVYLCASSLVAGVTDTQYFGPGTRLTVL.

V is TRBV30 and J is TRBJ2-7; TRBD2 aligns across 11 bases. CDR1 is GTSNPN and CDR2 is SVGIG in the germline V gene (reference sequence). V gave up 3 bases and J gave up 4 bases; unmatched junction bases: 5. The CDR3 is 14 amino acids. The CDR3 sequence: CAWRLAGGAYEQYF. The CDR3 DNA reads as TGTGCCTGGAGGCTAGCGGGAGGTGCATACGAGCAGTACTTC.

The chain carries TRBV5-4 and TRBJ2-7; TRBD1 aligns across 7 bases. Germline lookup yields CDR1 SGHNT and CDR2 YYREEE (reference sequence). Trimming at V came to 4 bases and at J to 3 bases, leaving 13 bases not matched to a gene. The CDR3 sequence is 16 residues long. The CDR3 sequence: CASSPPYRGARYEQYF. In DNA form, the CDR3 reads TGTGCCAGCAGCCCCCCCTACAGGGGCGCCCGCTACGAGCAGTACTTC.

V gene TRBV7-2 combines with J gene TRBJ2-3; 16 bases line up with TRBD2. The V gene end was trimmed by 5 bases and the J gene end by 3 bases; junction bases not matched to a gene: 5. The CDR3 has 17 amino acids. Germline CDR1 reads SGHTA; CDR2 reads FQGNSA. Written as DNA, the CDR3 is TGTGCCAGCAGCCCAGCGGGACTAGCGGGAGGGACAGATACGCAGTATTTT. Protein product: CASSPAGLAGGTDTQYF. Drawing the rest from reference TRBV7-2 and TRBJ2-3, the complete variable domain is GAGVSQSPSNKVTEKGKDVELRCDPISGHTALYWYRQSLGQGLEFLIYFQGNSAPDKSGLPSDRFSAERTGGSVSTLTIQRTQQEDSAVYLCASSPAGLAGGTDTQYFGPGTRLTVL.

The chain has TRBV18 and TRBJ1-5; 7 nucleotides line up with TRBD1. This CDR3 contains 17 residues. Germline CDR1 reads KGHSH; CDR2 reads LQKENI. The ends lost 6 bases at V and 2 bases at J; junction bases unmatched: 13. CDR3 DNA: TGTGCCAGCTCCCCGACAGGGAGTAGAGTGGGCAATCAGCCCCAGCATTTT. It encodes CASSPTGSRVGNQPQHF. The full variable domain, rest sourced from reference TRBV18 and TRBJ1-5, is NAGVMQNPRHLVRRRGQEARLRCSPMKGHSHVYWYRQLPEEGLKFMVYLQKENIIDESGMPKERFSAEFPKEGPSILRIQQVVRGDSAAYFCASSPTGSRVGNQPQHFGDGTRLSIL.